This T cell receptor beta chain appears in the sequencing data of a study of blood T cell repertoires in COVID-19. Background on the study: PBMCs, B-cell-depleted T cells, or T cells provided the cDNA or gDNA that made up the material.

The CDR3 consists of 13 residues. The V gene's germline CDR1 is LGHDT and CDR2 YNNKEL (reference sequence). V shed 3 bases and J shed 8 bases, with 13 bases lying between them. Only in-frame clones appear in the TCRdb table, and some are missing; sequencing was by immunoSEQ multiplex PCR. This table has about 120,000 clones, around 81% appearing once. The V call is TRBV3-1 (or the pseudogene TRBV3-2), the J call TRBJ1-2, with D tentatively TRBD1 (5 bases). Source material: peripheral blood. This TCR was recovered from a man aged 70-80 years with acute or convalescent COVID-19. For the CDR3, the DNA is TGTGCCAGCAGCCAGCCGCAGGGTTTAGGCTACACCTTC. Translating gives CASSQPQGLGYTF.